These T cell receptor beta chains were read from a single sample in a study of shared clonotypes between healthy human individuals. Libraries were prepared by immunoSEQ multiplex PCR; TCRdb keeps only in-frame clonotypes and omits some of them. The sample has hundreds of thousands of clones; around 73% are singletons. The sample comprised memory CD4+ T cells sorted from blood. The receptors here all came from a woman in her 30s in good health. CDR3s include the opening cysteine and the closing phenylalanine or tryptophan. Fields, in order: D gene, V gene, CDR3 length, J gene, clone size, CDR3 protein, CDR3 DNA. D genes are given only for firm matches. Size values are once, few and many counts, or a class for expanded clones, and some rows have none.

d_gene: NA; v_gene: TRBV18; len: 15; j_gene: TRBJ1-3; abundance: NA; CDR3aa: CASSPAGVAGNTIYF; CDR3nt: TGTGCCAGCTCACCCGCGGGAGTCGCCGGAAACACCATATATTTT
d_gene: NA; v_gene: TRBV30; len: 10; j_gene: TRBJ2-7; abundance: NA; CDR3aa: CAWGTSEQYF; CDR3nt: TGTGCCTGGGGGACATCCGAGCAGTACTTC
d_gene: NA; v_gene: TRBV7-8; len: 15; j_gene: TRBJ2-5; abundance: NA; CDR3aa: CASSPWDGSGETQYF; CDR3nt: TGTGCCAGCAGCCCGTGGGACGGGAGTGGAGAGACCCAGTACTTC
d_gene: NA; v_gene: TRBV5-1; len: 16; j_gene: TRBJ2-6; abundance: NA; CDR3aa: CASSPSVLYGANVLTF; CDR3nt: TGCGCCAGCAGCCCCTCTGTTTTATATGGGGCCAACGTCCTGACTTTC
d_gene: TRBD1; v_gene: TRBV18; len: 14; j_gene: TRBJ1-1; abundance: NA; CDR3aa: CASSSGGLNTEAFF; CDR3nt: TGTGCCAGCTCGTCAGGGGGCCTAAACACTGAAGCTTTCTTT
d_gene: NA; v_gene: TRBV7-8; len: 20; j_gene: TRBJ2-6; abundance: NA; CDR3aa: CASSSRTTTNSDSGANVLTF; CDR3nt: TGTGCCAGCAGCTCGAGGACAACAACCAACTCCGACTCTGGGGCCAACGTCCTGACTTTC
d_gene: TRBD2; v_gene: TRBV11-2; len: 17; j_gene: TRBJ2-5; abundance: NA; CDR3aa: CASSLGGLAGVQETQYF; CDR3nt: TGTGCCAGCAGCTTAGGCGGACTAGCGGGGGTTCAAGAGACCCAGTACTTC
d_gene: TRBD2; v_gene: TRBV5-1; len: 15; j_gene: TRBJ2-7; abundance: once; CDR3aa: CASSLAWEGTYEQYF; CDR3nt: TGCGCCAGCAGCTTGGCATGGGAGGGAACCTACGAGCAGTACTTC
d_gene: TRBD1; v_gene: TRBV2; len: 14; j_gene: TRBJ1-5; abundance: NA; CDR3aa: CASGRQGARQPQHF; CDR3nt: TGTGCCAGCGGTAGACAGGGGGCGCGTCAGCCCCAGCATTTT
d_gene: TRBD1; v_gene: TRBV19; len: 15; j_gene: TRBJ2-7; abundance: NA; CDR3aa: CASDRGQGLSYEQYF; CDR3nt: TGTGCCAGTGACCGGGGACAGGGCTTATCCTACGAGCAGTACTTC
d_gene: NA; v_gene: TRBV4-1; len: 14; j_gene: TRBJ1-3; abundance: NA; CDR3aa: CASSQEGGGNTIYF; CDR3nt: TGCGCCAGCAGCCAAGAAGGGGGGGGAAACACCATATATTTT
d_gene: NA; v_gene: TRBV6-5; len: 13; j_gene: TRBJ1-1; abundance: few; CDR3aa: CASTYGGRTEAFF; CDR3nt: TGTGCCAGCACCTACGGGGGCAGGACTGAAGCTTTCTTT
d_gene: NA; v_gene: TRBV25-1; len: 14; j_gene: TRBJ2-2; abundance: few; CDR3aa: CASREQGPTGELFF; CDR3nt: TGTGCCAGCAGGGAACAGGGACCCACCGGGGAGCTGTTTTTT
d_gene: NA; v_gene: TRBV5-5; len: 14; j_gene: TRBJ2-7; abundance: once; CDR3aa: CASSLLQDSYEQYF; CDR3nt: TGTGCCAGCAGCTTGCTCCAGGACTCGTACGAGCAGTACTTC
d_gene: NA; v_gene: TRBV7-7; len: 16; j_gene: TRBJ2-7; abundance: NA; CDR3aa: CASSLIQTGGSYEQYF; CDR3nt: TGTGCCAGCAGCCTCATTCAGACAGGAGGATCCTACGAGCAGTACTTC
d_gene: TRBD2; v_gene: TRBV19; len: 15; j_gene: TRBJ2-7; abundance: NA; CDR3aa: CASTTRREGAYEQYF; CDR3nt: TGTGCCAGTACCACAAGGCGGGAGGGCGCCTACGAGCAGTACTTC
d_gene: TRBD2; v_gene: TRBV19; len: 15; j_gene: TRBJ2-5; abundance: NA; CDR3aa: CASSGSGRFQETQYF; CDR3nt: TGTGCCAGTAGCGGTAGCGGGAGGTTCCAAGAGACCCAGTACTTC
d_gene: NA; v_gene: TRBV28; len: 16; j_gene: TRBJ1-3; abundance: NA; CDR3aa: CASSQIQGPFGNTIYF; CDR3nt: TGTGCCAGCAGCCAAATACAGGGTCCGTTTGGAAACACCATATATTTT
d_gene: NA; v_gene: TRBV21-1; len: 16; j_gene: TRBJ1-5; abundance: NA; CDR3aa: CASSKPSPYSNQPQHF; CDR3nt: TGTGCCAGCAGCAAACCCAGCCCTTATAGCAATCAGCCCCAGCATTTT
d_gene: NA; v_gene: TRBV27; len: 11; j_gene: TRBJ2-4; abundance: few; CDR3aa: CASGRVGIQYF; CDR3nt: TGTGCCAGCGGGCGAGTCGGCATTCAGTACTTC
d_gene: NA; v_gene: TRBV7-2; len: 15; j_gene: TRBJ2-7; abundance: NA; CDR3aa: CASSLWGGLSYEQYF; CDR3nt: TGTGCCAGCAGCTTATGGGGCGGGCTCTCCTACGAGCAGTACTTC
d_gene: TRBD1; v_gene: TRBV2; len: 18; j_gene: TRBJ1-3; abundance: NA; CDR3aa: CASSELGTGKGTGNTIYF; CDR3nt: TGTGCCAGCAGTGAATTAGGGACAGGGAAGGGGACTGGAAACACCATATATTTT
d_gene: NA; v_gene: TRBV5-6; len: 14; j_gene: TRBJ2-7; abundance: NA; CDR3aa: CASSSGTPSYEQYF; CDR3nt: TGTGCCAGCAGCTCCGGGACTCCATCCTACGAGCAGTACTTC
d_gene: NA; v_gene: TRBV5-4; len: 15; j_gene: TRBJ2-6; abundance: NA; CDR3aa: CASSPDSSGANVLTF; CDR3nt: TGTGCCAGCAGCCCGGATAGCTCTGGGGCCAACGTCCTGACTTTC
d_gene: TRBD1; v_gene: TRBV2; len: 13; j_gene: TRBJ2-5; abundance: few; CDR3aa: CASRVDRVETQYF; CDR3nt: TGTGCCAGCAGAGTAGACAGGGTTGAGACCCAGTACTTC
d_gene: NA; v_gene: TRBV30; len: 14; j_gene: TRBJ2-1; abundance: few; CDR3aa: CAWSVTDGWGEQFF; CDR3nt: TGTGCCTGGAGTGTTACGGACGGGTGGGGTGAGCAGTTCTTC
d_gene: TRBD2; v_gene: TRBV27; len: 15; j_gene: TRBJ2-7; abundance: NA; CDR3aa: CASSTGLAASYEQYF; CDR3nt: TGTGCCAGCAGTACCGGACTAGCGGCCTCCTACGAGCAGTACTTC
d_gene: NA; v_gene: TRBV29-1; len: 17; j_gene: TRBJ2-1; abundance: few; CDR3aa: CSVVVTKAGLFHNEQFF; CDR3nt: TGCAGCGTTGTAGTGACTAAGGCGGGCCTCTTCCACAATGAGCAGTTCTTC
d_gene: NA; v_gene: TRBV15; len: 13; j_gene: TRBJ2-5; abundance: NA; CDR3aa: CATSRQREETQYF; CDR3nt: TGTGCCACCAGCAGACAGCGGGAAGAGACCCAGTACTTC
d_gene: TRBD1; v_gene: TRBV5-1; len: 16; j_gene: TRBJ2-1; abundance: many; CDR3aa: CASSRAAGQGGNEQFF; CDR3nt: TGCGCCAGCAGCCGAGCCGCAGGACAGGGGGGGAATGAGCAGTTCTTC
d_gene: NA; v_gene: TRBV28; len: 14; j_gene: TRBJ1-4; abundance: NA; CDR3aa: CASSSREVVEKLFF; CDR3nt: TGTGCCAGCAGTTCCAGGGAAGTAGTCGAAAAACTGTTTTTT
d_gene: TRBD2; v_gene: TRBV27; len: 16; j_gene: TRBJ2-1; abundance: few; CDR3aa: CASSLVRASGNDEQFF; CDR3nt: TGTGCCAGCAGTTTAGTACGGGCTAGCGGGAATGATGAGCAGTTCTTC
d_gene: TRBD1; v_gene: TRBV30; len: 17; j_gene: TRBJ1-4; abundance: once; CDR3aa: CAWSVGGLPATNEKLFF; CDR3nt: TGTGCCTGGAGTGTAGGGGGCCTCCCAGCAACTAATGAAAAACTGTTTTTT
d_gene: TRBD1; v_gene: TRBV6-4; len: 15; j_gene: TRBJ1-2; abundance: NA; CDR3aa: CASSARQGLNYGYTF; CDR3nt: TGTGCCAGCAGTGCCCGACAGGGATTAAACTATGGCTACACCTTC
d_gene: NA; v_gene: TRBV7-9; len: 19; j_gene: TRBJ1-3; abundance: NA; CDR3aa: CASSLSLGVWQYLGNTIYF; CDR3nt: TGTGCCAGCAGCTTATCTCTCGGGGTATGGCAGTACCTTGGAAACACCATATATTTT
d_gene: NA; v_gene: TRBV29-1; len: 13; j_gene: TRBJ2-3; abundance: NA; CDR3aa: CSVKGYSTDTQYF; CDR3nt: TGCAGCGTTAAGGGGTATTCCACAGATACGCAGTATTTT
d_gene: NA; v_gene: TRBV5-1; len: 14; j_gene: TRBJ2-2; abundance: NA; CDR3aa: CASSSGTYTGELFF; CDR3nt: TGCGCCAGCAGCTCGGGGACCTACACCGGGGAGCTGTTTTTT
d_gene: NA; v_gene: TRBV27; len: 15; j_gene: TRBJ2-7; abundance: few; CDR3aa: CASSPKQISSYEQYF; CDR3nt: TGTGCCAGCAGTCCGAAGCAAATAAGCTCCTACGAGCAGTACTTC
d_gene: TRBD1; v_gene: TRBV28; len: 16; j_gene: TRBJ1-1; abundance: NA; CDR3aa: CASSSRSQGVGTEAFF; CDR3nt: TGTGCCAGCAGCTCCCGGTCTCAGGGGGTGGGCACTGAAGCTTTCTTT
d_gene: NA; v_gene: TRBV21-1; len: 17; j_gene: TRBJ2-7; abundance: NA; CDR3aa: CASRPEEAKSHHYEQYF; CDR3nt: TGTGCCAGCAGACCCGAGGAAGCGAAGAGCCACCATTACGAGCAGTACTTC
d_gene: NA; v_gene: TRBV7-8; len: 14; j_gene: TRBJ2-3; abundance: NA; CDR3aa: CASSLILVADTQYF; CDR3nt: TGTGCCAGCAGCTTAATTTTAGTGGCAGATACGCAGTATTTT
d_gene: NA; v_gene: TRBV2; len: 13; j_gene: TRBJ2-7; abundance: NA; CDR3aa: CASRRDGTYEQYF; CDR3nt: TGTGCCAGCAGGAGGGACGGAACCTACGAGCAGTACTTC
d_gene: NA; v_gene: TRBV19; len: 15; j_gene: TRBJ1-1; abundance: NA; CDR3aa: CASRPTGGMNTEAFF; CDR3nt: TGTGCCAGTAGGCCGACAGGCGGTATGAACACTGAAGCTTTCTTT
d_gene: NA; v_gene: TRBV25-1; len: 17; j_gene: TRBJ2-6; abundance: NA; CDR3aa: CASSRRGYGAGANVLTF; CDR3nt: TGTGCCAGCAGTCGACGGGGGTATGGGGCCGGGGCCAACGTCCTGACTTTC
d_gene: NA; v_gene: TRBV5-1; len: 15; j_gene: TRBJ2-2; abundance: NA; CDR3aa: CASSSGGTNTGELFF; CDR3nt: TGCGCCAGCAGCTCGGGTGGGACTAACACCGGGGAGCTGTTTTTT
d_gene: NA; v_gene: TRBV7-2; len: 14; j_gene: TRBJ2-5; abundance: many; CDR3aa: CASSSPGRLETQYF; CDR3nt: TGTGCCAGCAGCTCCCCAGGTCGCTTGGAGACCCAGTACTTC
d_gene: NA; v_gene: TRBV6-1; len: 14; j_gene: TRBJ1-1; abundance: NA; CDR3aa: CASSEVRRATEAFF; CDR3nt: TGTGCCAGCAGTGAAGTCCGCCGGGCCACTGAAGCTTTCTTT
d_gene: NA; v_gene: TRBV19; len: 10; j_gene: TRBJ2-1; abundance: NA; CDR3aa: CATSKYEQFF; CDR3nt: TGTGCCACATCCAAATATGAGCAGTTCTTC
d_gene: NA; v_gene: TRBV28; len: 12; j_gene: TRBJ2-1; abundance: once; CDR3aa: CASRDTRNEQFF; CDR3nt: TGTGCCAGCAGAGACACTCGCAATGAGCAGTTCTTC
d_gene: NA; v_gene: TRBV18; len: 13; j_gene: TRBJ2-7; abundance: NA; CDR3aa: CASFTGNSYEQYF; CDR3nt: TGTGCCAGCTTTACAGGGAACTCCTACGAGCAGTACTTC
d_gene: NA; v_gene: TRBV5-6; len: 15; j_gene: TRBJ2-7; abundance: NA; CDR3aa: CASSLAQNYYGEQYF; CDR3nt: TGTGCCAGCAGCTTGGCACAGAACTACTACGGCGAGCAGTACTTC